This T cell receptor (beta chain) was sequenced during a study of beta chain features in type 1 diabetes. Overall study results and limits: All four CD4+ subsets of Type 1 diabetes patients contained TCRB CDR3s that were moderately but significantly shorter. For type 1 diabetes patients, VDJ junctions showed fewer insertions and more deletions. Within patients, naive, central memory and Treg TCRB repertoires seemed more similar than within healthy donors.

Investigators reverse transcribed all isolated RNA, so they sequenced expressed TCRB transcripts. Data came from immunoSEQ multiplex PCR; TCRdb stores just in-frame clones and leaves some out. The top ten hold approximately 1% of the sample, which has 300,000 to 400,000 clones, approximately 9.7% seen once. Germline CDR1 is SGDLS and CDR2 is YYNGEE. With V trimmed by 4 bases and J by 0 bases, 8 bases remained unmatched. The length of the CDR3 is 18 residues. Sorted CD4+ subsets: naive, central memory, regulatory, stem cell-like memory (CD45RO/CCR7/CD25/CD127/CD95/CD27 panel). Each population that was sorted was more than 95% pure. This clone was counted between two and nine times. The antigen is unknown.

The source material was central memory CD4+ T cells from blood. The receptor was isolated from a man younger than 40 with type 1 diabetes. The genes are TRBV9 and TRBJ2-6; TRBD2 agrees at 9 bases. CDR3 amino acids: CASSPGVAGDSGANVLTF. CDR3 coding DNA: TGTGCCAGCAGCCCAGGGGTAGCGGGGGACTCTGGGGCCAACGTCCTGACTTTC.